This is a list of T cell receptor beta chains from one sample in a study of blood T cells in healthy people across ages. One entry per CDR3 protein results from TCRdb running MiXCR on the 5' RACE reads. Of more than 650,000 distinct CDR3 sequences in the sample, about 20% were seen once. The sequencing sample was made of blood. The receptors shown here come from a man between 65 and 80 years old in good health. Each CDR3 is given with its conserved first and last residue. Fields, in order: D gene, V gene, clone size, CDR3 length, J gene, CDR3 DNA, CDR3 protein. A D gene is named only where the DNA matches it firmly. Only some rows state a clone size, as once, few, many or a class for expanded clones.

d_gene: -
v_gene: TRBV9
abundance: -
len: 14
j_gene: TRBJ2-5
CDR3nt: TGTGCCAGCAGCGCTAGGGGTTTCCAAGAGACCCAGTACTTC
CDR3aa: CASSARGFQETQYF

d_gene: -
v_gene: TRBV27
abundance: -
len: 15
j_gene: TRBJ2-2
CDR3nt: TGTGCCAGCAGTTTGTCGGGGGTTAGGACCGGGGAGCTGTTTTTT
CDR3aa: CASSLSGVRTGELFF

d_gene: -
v_gene: TRBV29-1
abundance: -
len: 14
j_gene: TRBJ1-1
CDR3nt: TGCAGCGTTGCACAGCCCGAAAGAAACACTGAAGCTTTCTTT
CDR3aa: CSVAQPERNTEAFF

d_gene: -
v_gene: TRBV7-9
abundance: -
len: 16
j_gene: TRBJ1-4
CDR3nt: TGTGCCAGCAGCTTAGGATGGGGACCACCACCGGAAAAACTGTTTTTT
CDR3aa: CASSLGWGPPPEKLFF

d_gene: -
v_gene: TRBV21-1
abundance: -
len: 16
j_gene: TRBJ2-5
CDR3nt: TGTGCCAGCAGCAAACCCCAGCGGAGAGCCCAAGAGACCCAGTACTTC
CDR3aa: CASSKPQRRAQETQYF

d_gene: TRBD2
v_gene: TRBV6-6
abundance: -
len: 14
j_gene: TRBJ2-5
CDR3nt: TGTGCCAGCAGGGACGGGGGGACTCAAGAGACCCAGTACTTC
CDR3aa: CASRDGGTQETQYF

d_gene: -
v_gene: TRBV5-1
abundance: -
len: 13
j_gene: TRBJ1-2
CDR3nt: TGCGCCAGCAGCTTGGTGGAGGGGCTCGGCTACACCTTC
CDR3aa: CASSLVEGLGYTF

d_gene: TRBD1
v_gene: TRBV12-3/TRBV12-4
abundance: few
len: 14
j_gene: TRBJ1-5
CDR3nt: TGTGCCAGCAGTTTGGACAGGGCGAGACAGCCCCAGCATTTT
CDR3aa: CASSLDRARQPQHF

d_gene: TRBD2
v_gene: TRBV12-3/TRBV12-4
abundance: many
len: 15
j_gene: TRBJ2-1
CDR3nt: TGTGCCAGCAGTTTTGGCGGGGGCTCCTACAATGAGCAGTTCTTC
CDR3aa: CASSFGGGSYNEQFF

d_gene: TRBD1
v_gene: TRBV6-5
abundance: -
len: 14
j_gene: TRBJ1-1
CDR3nt: TGTGCCAGCAGTTACGGGACAGCCGGCACTGAAGCTTTCTTT
CDR3aa: CASSYGTAGTEAFF

d_gene: TRBD1
v_gene: TRBV18
abundance: -
len: 15
j_gene: TRBJ2-7
CDR3nt: TGTGCCAGCTCACCGCGACAGGGGACCGCCTACGAGCAGTACTTC
CDR3aa: CASSPRQGTAYEQYF

d_gene: -
v_gene: TRBV7-8
abundance: -
len: 15
j_gene: TRBJ1-1
CDR3nt: TGTGCCAGCAGCCTCGGAATGGGGGGGAACACTGAAGCTTTCTTT
CDR3aa: CASSLGMGGNTEAFF

d_gene: TRBD2
v_gene: TRBV7-3
abundance: -
len: 16
j_gene: TRBJ2-3
CDR3nt: TGTGCCAGCAGCTTAGTTCCAGCGGGAGCTGGAGATACGCAGTATTTT
CDR3aa: CASSLVPAGAGDTQYF

d_gene: TRBD2
v_gene: TRBV7-6
abundance: few
len: 15
j_gene: TRBJ2-1
CDR3nt: TGTGCCAGCAGCTCAAGGACTAGATTGAACAATGAGCAGTTCTTC
CDR3aa: CASSSRTRLNNEQFF

d_gene: -
v_gene: TRBV6-1
abundance: -
len: 14
j_gene: TRBJ1-1
CDR3nt: TGTGCCAGCAGTTCCACGCGGGCGAACACTGAAGCTTTCTTT
CDR3aa: CASSSTRANTEAFF

d_gene: -
v_gene: TRBV7-9
abundance: many
len: 11
j_gene: TRBJ1-1
CDR3nt: TGTGCCGGCCTATTGGGGTTGCTAGCTTTCTTT
CDR3aa: CAGLLGLLAFF

d_gene: -
v_gene: TRBV12-3/TRBV12-4
abundance: -
len: 15
j_gene: TRBJ1-2
CDR3nt: TGTGCCAGCAGCTACGACAGTGGACTTGGCTATGGCTACACCTTC
CDR3aa: CASSYDSGLGYGYTF

d_gene: -
v_gene: TRBV12-5
abundance: few
len: 12
j_gene: TRBJ2-1
CDR3nt: TGTGCTAGTGGTTTGGGTCACAATGAGCAGTTCTTC
CDR3aa: CASGLGHNEQFF

d_gene: -
v_gene: TRBV28
abundance: -
len: 12
j_gene: TRBJ1-2
CDR3nt: TGTGCCAGCTCGGGGGCGTATAGGGGCTACACCTTC
CDR3aa: CASSGAYRGYTF

d_gene: -
v_gene: TRBV18
abundance: few
len: 15
j_gene: TRBJ2-2
CDR3nt: TGTGCCAGCTCACGCCTAGAGGGAAACACCGGGGAGCTGTTTTTT
CDR3aa: CASSRLEGNTGELFF

d_gene: -
v_gene: TRBV29-1
abundance: -
len: 14
j_gene: TRBJ2-2
CDR3nt: TGCAGCGTAAACCGGGGAGCAGTAGCCGGGGAGCTGTTTTTT
CDR3aa: CSVNRGAVAGELFF

d_gene: TRBD2
v_gene: TRBV12-3/TRBV12-4
abundance: -
len: 15
j_gene: TRBJ2-1
CDR3nt: TGTGCCAGCAGTTTGCGGACTAGCGGACACAATGAGCAGTTCTTC
CDR3aa: CASSLRTSGHNEQFF

d_gene: TRBD2
v_gene: TRBV29-1
abundance: few
len: 16
j_gene: TRBJ2-4
CDR3nt: TGCAGCGTTTCACTAGCGGGGGGGCCGGCCAAAAACATTCAGTACTTC
CDR3aa: CSVSLAGGPAKNIQYF

d_gene: -
v_gene: TRBV6-2/TRBV6-3
abundance: few
len: 15
j_gene: TRBJ1-1
CDR3nt: TGTGCCAGCATCTGGGGGGGTCGGCTGAACACTGAAGCTTTCTTT
CDR3aa: CASIWGGRLNTEAFF

d_gene: -
v_gene: TRBV11-2
abundance: -
len: 15
j_gene: TRBJ2-5
CDR3nt: TGTGCCAGCAACTTAGACGGCCAACTCCAAGAGACCCAGTACTTC
CDR3aa: CASNLDGQLQETQYF

d_gene: -
v_gene: TRBV27
abundance: -
len: 16
j_gene: TRBJ2-3
CDR3nt: TGTGCCAGCAGCCTTAGACTGGGGGGGCCTAGGGATACGCAGTATTTT
CDR3aa: CASSLRLGGPRDTQYF

d_gene: -
v_gene: TRBV7-8
abundance: -
len: 17
j_gene: TRBJ1-1
CDR3nt: TGTGCCAGCAGCTCCCCCCGGAAGGCTATAATGAACACTGAAGCTTTCTTT
CDR3aa: CASSSPRKAIMNTEAFF

d_gene: TRBD2
v_gene: TRBV7-8
abundance: -
len: 15
j_gene: TRBJ2-7
CDR3nt: TGTGCCAGCAGCTTAGCGACTAGCGGGGGGTTTGAGCAGTACTTC
CDR3aa: CASSLATSGGFEQYF

d_gene: -
v_gene: TRBV12-3/TRBV12-4
abundance: -
len: 14
j_gene: TRBJ2-7
CDR3nt: TGTGCCAGCAGGCGGGACAGCAGCTCCTACGAGCAGTACTTC
CDR3aa: CASRRDSSSYEQYF

d_gene: TRBD1
v_gene: TRBV6-4
abundance: -
len: 14
j_gene: TRBJ1-6
CDR3nt: TGTGCCAGCAGCCGGACAGGGGGAAGGTCACCCCTCCACTTT
CDR3aa: CASSRTGGRSPLHF

d_gene: -
v_gene: TRBV12-3/TRBV12-4
abundance: -
len: 15
j_gene: TRBJ2-1
CDR3nt: TGTGCCAGCAGTTTATCCATGGGGCCGTACAATGAGCAGTTCTTC
CDR3aa: CASSLSMGPYNEQFF

d_gene: -
v_gene: TRBV27
abundance: few
len: 14
j_gene: TRBJ1-6
CDR3nt: TGTGCCAGCAGTTTAAGGGGAAGAAATTCACCCCTCCACTTT
CDR3aa: CASSLRGRNSPLHF

d_gene: TRBD2
v_gene: TRBV7-9
abundance: few
len: 16
j_gene: TRBJ2-3
CDR3nt: TGTGCCAGCACCCTACCGAGGACTAGCGGGACCAATACGCAGTATTTT
CDR3aa: CASTLPRTSGTNTQYF

d_gene: TRBD2
v_gene: TRBV6-1
abundance: few
len: 15
j_gene: TRBJ2-3
CDR3nt: TGTGCCAGCAGGATAGCGGGGCCTATCACAGATACGCAGTATTTT
CDR3aa: CASRIAGPITDTQYF

d_gene: -
v_gene: TRBV24-1
abundance: few
len: 12
j_gene: TRBJ2-5
CDR3nt: TGTGCCACCGGGTCCAGTGCAGAGACCCAGTACTTC
CDR3aa: CATGSSAETQYF

d_gene: -
v_gene: TRBV10-3
abundance: few
len: 14
j_gene: TRBJ2-7
CDR3nt: TGTGCCATCAGTCGTTCAGGGGCCACCTACGAGCAGTACTTC
CDR3aa: CAISRSGATYEQYF

d_gene: -
v_gene: TRBV6-5
abundance: -
len: 15
j_gene: TRBJ2-3
CDR3nt: TGTGCCAGCAGTTCGGGACTTACAAGCACAGATACGCAGTATTTT
CDR3aa: CASSSGLTSTDTQYF

d_gene: -
v_gene: TRBV5-1
abundance: few
len: 13
j_gene: TRBJ2-3
CDR3nt: TGCGCCAGCGTGGAACAGGAGGCAGATACGCAGTATTTT
CDR3aa: CASVEQEADTQYF

d_gene: -
v_gene: TRBV4-1
abundance: -
len: 15
j_gene: TRBJ2-5
CDR3nt: TGCGCCAGCAGCCAAGAAGGCAGGCTAGCAGGAAGGCAGTACTTC
CDR3aa: CASSQEGRLAGRQYF

d_gene: TRBD2
v_gene: TRBV14
abundance: few
len: 19
j_gene: TRBJ2-5
CDR3nt: TGTGCCAGCAGCCAGGGTCGGACTAGCGGGGGGATCAACCAAGAGACCCAGTACTTC
CDR3aa: CASSQGRTSGGINQETQYF

d_gene: -
v_gene: TRBV7-9
abundance: -
len: 15
j_gene: TRBJ1-1
CDR3nt: TGTGCCAGCAGCCAAGGACCTTATCCGAACACTGAAGCTTTCTTT
CDR3aa: CASSQGPYPNTEAFF

d_gene: TRBD1
v_gene: TRBV13
abundance: -
len: 14
j_gene: TRBJ1-4
CDR3nt: TGTGCCAGCAGCCACCGACAGGGAGGTGAAAAACTGTTTTTT
CDR3aa: CASSHRQGGEKLFF

d_gene: TRBD2
v_gene: TRBV29-1
abundance: many
len: 15
j_gene: TRBJ2-3
CDR3nt: TGCAGCGTTGGGATTCGGCGGGGAGGGTGGGATACGCAGTATTTT
CDR3aa: CSVGIRRGGWDTQYF

d_gene: -
v_gene: TRBV20-1
abundance: few
len: 14
j_gene: TRBJ2-2
CDR3nt: TGCAGTGCCCCCAAGGAGGGCCAAACCGGGGAGCTGTTTTTT
CDR3aa: CSAPKEGQTGELFF

d_gene: -
v_gene: TRBV18
abundance: -
len: 9
j_gene: TRBJ2-1
CDR3nt: TGTGCCAGGCCGAATGAGCAGTTCTTC
CDR3aa: CARPNEQFF

d_gene: -
v_gene: TRBV5-1
abundance: -
len: 14
j_gene: TRBJ2-3
CDR3nt: TGCGCCAGCAGCCCCCGCGCGGAGGCCGATACGCAGTATTTT
CDR3aa: CASSPRAEADTQYF

d_gene: -
v_gene: TRBV12-3/TRBV12-4
abundance: few
len: 12
j_gene: TRBJ2-3
CDR3nt: TGTGCCAGCAGTTTTATAAAGTATACGCAGTATTTT
CDR3aa: CASSFIKYTQYF

d_gene: TRBD2
v_gene: TRBV7-2
abundance: few
len: 17
j_gene: TRBJ2-3
CDR3nt: TGTGCCAGCAGCTTAACACTAGCGGGAGGGGGGACAGATACGCAGTATTTT
CDR3aa: CASSLTLAGGGTDTQYF

d_gene: TRBD2
v_gene: TRBV7-9
abundance: -
len: 16
j_gene: TRBJ2-1
CDR3nt: TGTGCCAGCGGGGGGATGGGCGGGAGCTCCTACAATGAGCAGTTCTTC
CDR3aa: CASGGMGGSSYNEQFF

d_gene: -
v_gene: TRBV7-9
abundance: many
len: 12
j_gene: TRBJ2-1
CDR3nt: TGTGCCAGCAGCCCTCTAAGCAATGAGCAGTTCTTC
CDR3aa: CASSPLSNEQFF

d_gene: -
v_gene: TRBV3-1
abundance: -
len: 14
j_gene: TRBJ2-1
CDR3nt: TGTGCCAGCAGCCAAGAAGGGGCAGCTTTTAGTCAGTTCTTC
CDR3aa: CASSQEGAAFSQFF

d_gene: TRBD1
v_gene: TRBV12-3/TRBV12-4
abundance: -
len: 12
j_gene: TRBJ1-3
CDR3nt: TGTGCCAGCAGTTGGGACAGGGGCACCATATATTTT
CDR3aa: CASSWDRGTIYF

d_gene: -
v_gene: TRBV4-1
abundance: -
len: 16
j_gene: TRBJ2-3
CDR3nt: TGCGCCAGCAGCCAAGGCTCCCGTAGAAGCACAGATACGCAGTATTTT
CDR3aa: CASSQGSRRSTDTQYF

d_gene: -
v_gene: TRBV12-3/TRBV12-4
abundance: -
len: 16
j_gene: TRBJ2-1
CDR3nt: TGTGCCAGCAGTTCTTGGCGGGTGAGCTCCTACAATGAGCAGTTCTTC
CDR3aa: CASSSWRVSSYNEQFF

d_gene: TRBD2
v_gene: TRBV5-1
abundance: many
len: 14
j_gene: TRBJ2-5
CDR3nt: TGCGCCAGCAGCGTCGGGACTATCAAAGAGACCCAGTACTTC
CDR3aa: CASSVGTIKETQYF

d_gene: TRBD1
v_gene: TRBV20-1
abundance: -
len: 14
j_gene: TRBJ1-6
CDR3nt: TGCAGTGCAATTTGGACAGGGGATAATTCACCCCTCCACTTT
CDR3aa: CSAIWTGDNSPLHF

d_gene: TRBD1
v_gene: TRBV6-2/TRBV6-3
abundance: -
len: 14
j_gene: TRBJ1-2
CDR3nt: TGTGCCAGCAGTATTCCCGGGACAGAGGATCGCTACACCTTC
CDR3aa: CASSIPGTEDRYTF

d_gene: -
v_gene: TRBV3-1
abundance: few
len: 13
j_gene: TRBJ2-1
CDR3nt: TGTGCCAGCAGCCGAGGGCGGGACAATGAGCAGTTCTTC
CDR3aa: CASSRGRDNEQFF

d_gene: -
v_gene: TRBV12-3/TRBV12-4
abundance: -
len: 12
j_gene: TRBJ1-2
CDR3nt: TGTGCCAGCAGTTGGGGAGGGTATGGCTACACCTTC
CDR3aa: CASSWGGYGYTF

d_gene: -
v_gene: TRBV7-2
abundance: few
len: 14
j_gene: TRBJ1-1
CDR3nt: TGTGCCAGCAGCGCCGGAGGGGAGGTTGGCGAAGCTTTCTTT
CDR3aa: CASSAGGEVGEAFF